This TCR beta chain comes out of a study of cytomegalovirus exposure and HLA in healthy donors. Overall study context: In a later analysis, it was reported that the roughly 130 validation repertoires had been produced on the same platform as the 700 or so repertoires belonging to the first cohort.

The data were produced by immunoSEQ multiplex PCR, yet TCRdb's version contains in-frame clones alone and is incomplete. The table includes about 120,000 clones, 89% detected once. With 6 bases clipped from V and 4 bases from J, the junction kept 7 bases outside the gene matches. Germline CDR1 MNHEY, CDR2 SVGAGI. The CDR3 spans 15 residues. The gene calls are TRBV6-5 and TRBJ2-7; TRBD1 agrees at 12 bases. Sequencing was carried out using PBMCs. This sequence originates from a young woman in good health and CMV-seronegative. The CDR3 is CASSPPGQGAYEQYF. In DNA form, the CDR3 reads TGTGCCAGCAGCCCACCGGGACAGGGGGCGTACGAGCAGTACTTC.